Below, one TCR beta chain is given with its context. Antigen unknown. Sequencing used immunoSEQ multiplex PCR; TCRdb keeps in-frame clones, though not all of them. Of around 170,000 clones in the sample, about 87% are singletons; the top ten hold about 10%. The sample originates from a study of radiation and T cells in renal cell carcinoma. Stated time point: blood 4 weeks post-SBRT, at nephrectomy. Stated treatment: 15 Gy SBRT to primary tumor, nephrectomy 4 weeks later. Nephrectomy followed 15 Gy stereotactic body radiation by 4 weeks. General observations from the study: From baseline, blood top tumor clonotypes peaked at 2 weeks post-radiation.

The sequences come from blood, collected from a patient whose treatment included radiotherapy and nephrectomy. The source is a woman aged 45-65 years with renal cell carcinoma.

The CDR3 sequence is CASSFHRNQPQHF. CDR3 DNA sequence: TGTGCCAGCAGCTTCCACAGGAATCAGCCCCAGCATTTT. J is TRBJ1-5 and V is TRBV7-2, with D perhaps TRBD1 (5 bases). V was shortened by 3 bases and J by 4 bases, with 7 bases between the two germline ends. The CDR3 is 13 amino acids. CDR1 and CDR2 (germline): SGHTA, FQGNSA.